There are many counts of the clone carrying this T cell receptor (beta chain). No antigen is known for it. These data originate in a study of spatial heterogeneity in lung cancer. Study-wide points: Circulating ubiquitous expanded tumor TCRs were observed more frequently at resection than at follow-up.

A distinct unique molecular identifier was carried by each TCR cDNA molecule. In TCRdb, the 5' RACE reads were re-called with MiXCR into one record per CDR3 protein. The data hold about 38,000 distinct CDR3 sequences, with 6% to 8% observed a single time. Documented time point: sample taken at primary tumor resection. Unsorted whole RNA samples from tumor, nontumor lung or frozen PBMC were sequenced. Patients with untreated early-stage non-small cell lung cancer, numbering 72, were the donors. V was clipped by 2 bases and J by 6 bases, with 20 bases between them. This CDR3 has 15 residues. The germline CDR1 and CDR2 sequences are GTSNPN and SVGIG (reference sequence).

The chain is built from TRBV30 and TRBJ2-7; D ambiguous. The sample was PBMCs, taken at surgery. This clonotype originated in a male donor with early-stage non-small cell lung cancer. The CDR3 DNA follows: TGTGCCTGGAGTCCCCCCAGTAGCCAGGCGGCCGAGCAGTACTTC. It codes for CAWSPPSSQAAEQYF.